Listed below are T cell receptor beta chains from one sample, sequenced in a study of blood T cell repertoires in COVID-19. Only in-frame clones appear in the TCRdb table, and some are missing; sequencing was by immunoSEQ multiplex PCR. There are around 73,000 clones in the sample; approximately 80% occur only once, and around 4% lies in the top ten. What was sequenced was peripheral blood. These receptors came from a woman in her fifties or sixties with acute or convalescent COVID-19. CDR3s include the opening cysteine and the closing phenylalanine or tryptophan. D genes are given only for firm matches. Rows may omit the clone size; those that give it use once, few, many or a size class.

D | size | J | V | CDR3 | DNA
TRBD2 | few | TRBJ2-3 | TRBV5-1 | CASRPSGATDTQYF | TGCGCCAGCAGGCCTAGCGGAGCCACAGATACGCAGTATTTT
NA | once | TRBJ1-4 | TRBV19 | CASLQGGVRNSPNEKLFF | TGTGCCAGCCTACAGGGAGGGGTACGCAATTCTCCTAATGAAAAACTGTTTTTT
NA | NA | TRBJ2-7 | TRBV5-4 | CASSLASWADRYEQYF | TGTGCCAGCAGCTTGGCCTCTTGGGCCGACAGATACGAGCAGTACTTC
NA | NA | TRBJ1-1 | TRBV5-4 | CASSELRGREAFF | TGTGCCAGCAGCGAATTACGGGGTAGAGAGGCTTTCTTT
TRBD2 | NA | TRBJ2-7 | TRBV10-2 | CASRGLAGVNPEQYF | TGCGCCAGCAGGGGACTAGCGGGAGTGAATCCCGAGCAGTACTTC
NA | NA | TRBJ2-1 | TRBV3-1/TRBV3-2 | CASSQDRSGLSNEQFF | TGTGCCAGCAGCCAAGACCGGTCAGGGCTGTCCAATGAGCAGTTCTTC
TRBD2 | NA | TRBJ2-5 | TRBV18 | CASSPQGGGKTQYF | TGTGCCAGCTCACCTCAGGGCGGGGGTAAGACCCAGTACTTC
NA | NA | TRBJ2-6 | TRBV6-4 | CASSDSAHSGANVLTF | TGTGCCAGCAGTGACTCCGCACACTCTGGGGCCAACGTCCTGACTTTC
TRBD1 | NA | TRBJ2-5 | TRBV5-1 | CASSRDRAETQYF | TGCGCCAGCAGCCGGGACAGGGCAGAGACCCAGTACTTC
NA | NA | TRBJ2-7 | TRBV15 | CATSRDMGGYEQYF | TGTGCCACCAGCAGAGATATGGGGGGCTACGAGCAGTACTTC
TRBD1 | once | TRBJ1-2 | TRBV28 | CASRQGALYGYTF | TGTGCCAGCAGACAGGGGGCCCTCTATGGCTACACCTTC
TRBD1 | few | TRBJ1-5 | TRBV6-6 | CASREDRGNQPQHF | TGTGCCAGCAGGGAGGACAGGGGCAATCAGCCCCAGCATTTT
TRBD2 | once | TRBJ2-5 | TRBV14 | CASSQLAGAGETQYF | TGTGCCAGCAGCCAACTAGCGGGAGCGGGGGAGACCCAGTACTTC
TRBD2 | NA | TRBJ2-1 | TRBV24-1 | CATSDTGLAASNEQFF | TGTGCCACCAGTGACACAGGACTAGCGGCAAGCAATGAGCAGTTCTTC
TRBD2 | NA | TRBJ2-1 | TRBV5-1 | CASSTTSGSPNEQFF | TGCGCCAGCAGCACGACTAGCGGGAGCCCCAATGAGCAGTTCTTC
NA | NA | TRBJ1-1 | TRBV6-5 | CASSSGISEAFF | TGTGCCAGCAGCTCGGGTATTTCTGAAGCTTTCTTT
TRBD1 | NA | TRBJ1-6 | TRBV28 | CASSIYRGLNSPLHF | TGTGCCAGCAGTATCTACAGGGGTTTGAATTCACCCCTCCACTTT
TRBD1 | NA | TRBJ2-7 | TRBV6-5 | CASSFLTGTGAEQYF | TGTGCCAGCAGTTTTCTTACCGGGACAGGGGCCGAGCAGTACTTC
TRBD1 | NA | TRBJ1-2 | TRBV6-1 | CASQPGQGRSGYTF | TGTGCCAGCCAGCCGGGACAGGGAAGAAGTGGCTACACCTTC
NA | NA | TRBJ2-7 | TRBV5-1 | CASSWGLEQYF | TGCGCCAGCAGCTGGGGACTCGAGCAGTACTTC
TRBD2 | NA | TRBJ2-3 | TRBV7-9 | CASSLRGADTQYF | TGTGCCAGCAGCTTACGGGGGGCAGATACGCAGTATTTT
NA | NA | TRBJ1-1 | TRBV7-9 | CASSLGGDAEAFF | TGTGCCAGCAGCTTGGGAGGGGATGCTGAAGCTTTCTTT
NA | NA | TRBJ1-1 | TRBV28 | CASRQGDTEAFF | TGTGCCAGCAGACAAGGGGACACTGAAGCTTTCTTT